The text below deals with one TCR beta chain. Its antigen is not identified. As to time point: blood 2 weeks post-SBRT. Treatment given: 15 Gy SBRT to primary tumor, nephrectomy 4 weeks later. The source of the sample is a study of radiation and T cells in renal cell carcinoma. Study-wide findings and caveats: Top tumor clonotypes rose in blood 2 weeks post-radiation, then contracted.

Using immunoSEQ multiplex PCR, the repertoire was profiled, and TCRdb retains in-frame clones only, with some absent. Here the sample spans roughly 130,000 clones, more than 70% being singletons. The sample was blood, taken from a patient whose treatment included radiotherapy and nephrectomy. This TCR was sampled from a woman in her sixties or seventies with renal cell carcinoma.

CDR3 bases: TGTGCCAGCAGTCAAGGGAAAACTGAAGCTTTCTTT. This translates into CASSQGKTEAFF. The chain employs TRBV6-5 and TRBJ1-1; D unresolved. CDR1 and CDR2 from the germline V gene are MNHEY and SVGAGI. The length of the CDR3 is 12 residues. V was shortened by 5 bases and J by 5 bases, with 9 bases between the two germline ends.